The 6 T cell receptor beta chains below were found in one sample sequenced in a study of identical twins. TCRdb reprocessed the 5' RACE reads via MiXCR and lists one record per CDR3 protein. The table shows around 200,000 distinct CDR3 sequences, with around 10% occurring only once. The material sequenced was memory (CD45RO+) T cells sorted from blood. These receptors were collected from a woman between 18 and 29 years old in good health.

The chain carries TRBV11-2 and TRBJ2-5; possibly TRBD2 for D (6 bases). From germline, CDR1 is SGHAT and CDR2 FQNNGV. This CDR3 contains 15 residues. Trimming took off 1 base at V and 5 bases at J, with 14 bases between the two ends. For the CDR3, the DNA is TGTGCCAGCAGCTTAGCCTTGTTAGCGGCGGAGACCCAGTACTTC. This codes for CASSLALLAAETQYF.

This clonotype was observed at least ten times. This chain uses TRBV12-3 or TRBV12-4 with TRBJ2-1, with 11 bases fitting TRBD1. The CDR3 has 15 residues. V shed 4 bases and J 5 bases; nucleotides not matched to a gene: 4. CDR3 bases: TGTGCCAGCAGTTCCCGGGACAGGGGGGACAATGAGCAGTTCTTC. Translation gives CASSSRDRGDNEQFF.

Only a few counts were recorded for this clonotype. The chain is built from TRBV7-2 and TRBJ2-7; D might be TRBD2 (6 bases). This CDR3 is 15 amino acids long. Trimming removed 4 bases from V and 7 bases from J, with 20 bases in between. In germline, CDR1 is SGHTA, CDR2 FQGNSA. In DNA form, the CDR3 reads TGTGCCAGCAGCTCCTATCTGACTAGTGCGGGGGAGCAGTACTTC. Translation gives CASSSYLTSAGEQYF.

The chain employs TRBV5-1 and TRBJ2-2, with D tentatively TRBD1 (5 bases). The CDR3 has 16 amino acids. Germline V gives CDR1 SGHRS, CDR2 YFSETQ. V was trimmed by 2 bases and J by 2 bases, leaving 13 bases between them. The CDR3 loop is CASSFKGEPNTGELFF. CDR3 sequence (DNA): TGCGCCAGCAGCTTCAAAGGGGAACCAAACACCGGGGAGCTGTTTTTT.

The rearrangement uses TRBV6-2 or TRBV6-3 and TRBJ2-3, with 8 positions matching TRBD2. This CDR3 region has 15 residues. Trimming cost V 8 bases and J 0 bases; bases outside gene matches: 7. Looked up from germline, CDR1 is MNHEY and CDR2 is SVGEGT. CDR3 sequence reads: CASQVSGTSTDTQYF. CDR3 bases: TGTGCCAGCCAGGTTAGCGGGACTAGCACAGATACGCAGTATTTT.

This clonotype has just a few counts. J is TRBJ2-7 and V is TRBV25-1; D tentatively fits TRBD1 or TRBD2 (5 bases each). The CDR3 spans 14 residues. The germline V and J ends were trimmed by 5 bases and 2 bases, with 13 bases remaining between them. Per germline, CDR1 MGHDK and CDR2 SYGVNS. Here the CDR3 reads CASSRPGPPYEQYF. CDR3 DNA sequence: TGTGCCAGCAGTCGACCGGGACCCCCCTACGAGCAGTACTTC.